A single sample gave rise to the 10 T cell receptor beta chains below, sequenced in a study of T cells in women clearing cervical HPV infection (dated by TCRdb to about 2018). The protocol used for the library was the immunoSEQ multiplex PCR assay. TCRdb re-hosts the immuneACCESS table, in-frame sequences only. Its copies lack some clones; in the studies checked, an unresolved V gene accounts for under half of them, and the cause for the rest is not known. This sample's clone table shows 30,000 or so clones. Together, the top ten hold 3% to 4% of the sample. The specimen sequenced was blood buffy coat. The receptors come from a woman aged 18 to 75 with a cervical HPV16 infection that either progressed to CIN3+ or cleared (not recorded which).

The CDR3 bases that were read are TGTGCCAGCAGTCTCTCCGGGACAGGGAACTATGGC. It yields the protein CASSLSGTGNYG. The whole CDR3 protein is CASSLSGTGNYGYTF. The chain carries TRBV28 and TRBJ1-2; 9 bases match TRBD1. The sequence runs out 3 residues before the end of the CDR3; the remainder is reconstructed from the germline J gene. The CDR3 consists of 15 residues. J lost 2 bases, V lost 5 bases, and 6 bases had no gene match. Germline CDR1 MDHEN, CDR2 SYDVKM.

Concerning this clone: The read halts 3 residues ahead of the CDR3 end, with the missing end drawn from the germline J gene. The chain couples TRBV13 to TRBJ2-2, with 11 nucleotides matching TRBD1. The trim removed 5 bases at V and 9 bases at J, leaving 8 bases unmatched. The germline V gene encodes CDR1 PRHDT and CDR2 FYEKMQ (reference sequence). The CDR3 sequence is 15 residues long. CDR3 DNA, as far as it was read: TGTGCCAGCAGCCCAACCGGGACAGGGGGTCGGGAG. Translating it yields CASSPTGTGGRE. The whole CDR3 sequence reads CASSPTGTGGRELFF.

CDR3 DNA, as far as it was read: TGCGCCAGCAGCCTTTCGAGGGCAGTCAACTATGGC. This encodes CASSLSRAVNYG. The full-length CDR3 reads as CASSLSRAVNYGYTF. The rearrangement uses TRBV5-1 and TRBJ1-2; no firm D call. Read coverage stops 3 residues before the CDR3 terminus; the germline J gene supplies the remainder. Germline lookup yields CDR1 SGHRS and CDR2 YFSETQ. The V and J ends lost 4 bases and 2 bases respectively, with 15 bases between them. The CDR3 runs to 15 residues.

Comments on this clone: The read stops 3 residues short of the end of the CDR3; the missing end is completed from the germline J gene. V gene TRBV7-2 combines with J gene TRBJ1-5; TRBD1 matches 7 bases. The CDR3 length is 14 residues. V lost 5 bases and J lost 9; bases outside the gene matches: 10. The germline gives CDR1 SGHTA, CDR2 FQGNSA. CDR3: CASSLLTGYGPQHF. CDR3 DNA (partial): TGTGCCAGCAGCCTATTGACAGGGTATGGGCCC.

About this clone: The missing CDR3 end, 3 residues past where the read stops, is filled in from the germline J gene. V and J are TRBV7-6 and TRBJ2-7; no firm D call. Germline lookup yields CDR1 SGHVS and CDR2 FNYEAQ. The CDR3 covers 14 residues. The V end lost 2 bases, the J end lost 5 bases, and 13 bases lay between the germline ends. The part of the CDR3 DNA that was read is TGTGCCAGCAGCTTATCGGCGGTGACCGACGAG. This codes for CASSLSAVTDE. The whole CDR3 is CASSLSAVTDEQYF. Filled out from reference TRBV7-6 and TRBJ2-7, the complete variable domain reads GAGVSQSPRYKVTKRGQDVALRCDPISGHVSLYWYRQALGQGPEFLTYFNYEAQQDKSGLPNDRFSAERPEGSISTLTIQRTEQRDSAMYRCASSLSAVTDEQYFGPGTRLTVT.

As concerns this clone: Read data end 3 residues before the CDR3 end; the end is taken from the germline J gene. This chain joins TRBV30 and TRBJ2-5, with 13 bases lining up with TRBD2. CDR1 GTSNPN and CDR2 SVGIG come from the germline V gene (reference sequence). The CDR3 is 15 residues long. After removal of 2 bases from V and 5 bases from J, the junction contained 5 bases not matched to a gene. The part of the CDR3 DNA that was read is TGTGCCTGGAGTTCAGGGACTAGCGGGACTGAGACC. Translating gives CAWSSGTSGTET. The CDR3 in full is CAWSSGTSGTETQYF.

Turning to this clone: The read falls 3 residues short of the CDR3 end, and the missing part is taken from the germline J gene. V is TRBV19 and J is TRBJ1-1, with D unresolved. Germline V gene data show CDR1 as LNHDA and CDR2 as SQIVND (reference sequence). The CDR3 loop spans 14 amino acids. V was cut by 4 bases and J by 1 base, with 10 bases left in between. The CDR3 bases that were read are TGTGCCAGTAGTAAGTGGTCCAGGAACACTGAA. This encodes CASSKWSRNTE. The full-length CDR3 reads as CASSKWSRNTEAFF.

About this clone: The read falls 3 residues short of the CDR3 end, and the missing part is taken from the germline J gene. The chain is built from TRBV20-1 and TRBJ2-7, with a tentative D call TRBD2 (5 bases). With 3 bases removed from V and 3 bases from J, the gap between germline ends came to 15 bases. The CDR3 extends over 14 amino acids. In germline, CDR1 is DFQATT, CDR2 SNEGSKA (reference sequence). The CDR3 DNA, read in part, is TGCAGTGCTAGCGGACTTGACTTCCACTACGAG. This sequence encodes CSASGLDFHYE. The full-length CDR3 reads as CSASGLDFHYEQYF.

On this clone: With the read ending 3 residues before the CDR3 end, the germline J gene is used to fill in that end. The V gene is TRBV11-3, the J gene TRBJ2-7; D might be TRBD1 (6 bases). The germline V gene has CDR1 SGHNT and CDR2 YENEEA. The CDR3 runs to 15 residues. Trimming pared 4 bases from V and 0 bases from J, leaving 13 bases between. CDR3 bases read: TGTGCCAGCAGCTCTAGACAGGCAGCCTCCTACGAG. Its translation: CASSSRQAASYE. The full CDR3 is CASSSRQAASYEQYF.

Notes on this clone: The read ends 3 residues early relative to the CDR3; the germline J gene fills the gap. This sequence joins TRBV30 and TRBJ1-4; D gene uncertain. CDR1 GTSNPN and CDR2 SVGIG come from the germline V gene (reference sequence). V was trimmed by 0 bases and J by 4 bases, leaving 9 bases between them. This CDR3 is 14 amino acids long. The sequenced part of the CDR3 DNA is TGTGCCTGGAGTGTTGCAGGACTTAATGAAAAA. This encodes CAWSVAGLNEK. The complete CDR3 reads CAWSVAGLNEKLFF.